One and the same sample provided the 14 T cell receptor beta chains below, sequenced in a study of blood T cell repertoires in COVID-19. The protocol was immunoSEQ multiplex PCR, while the TCRdb copy is restricted to in-frame clones and leaves out a portion. The sample yields under 150,000 clones, around 89% seen once. The source material was peripheral blood. The receptor source for this set is a human donor in a cohort sampled during active COVID-19.

The chain joins TRBV29-1 to TRBJ1-2; the match to TRBD1 covers 7 bases. Germline CDR1 is SQVTM and CDR2 is ANQGSEA. V lost 7 bases, J lost 4 bases, and 6 bases stayed unmatched. The CDR3 is made up of 12 amino acids. The CDR3 region is CSARDSRYGYTF. The CDR3 DNA reads TGCAGCGCAAGGGACAGTCGCTATGGCTACACCTTC.

The chain couples TRBV2 to TRBJ2-1; the D gene is possibly TRBD2 (5 bases). From germline, CDR1 is SNHLY and CDR2 FYNNEI. The CDR3 consists of 19 residues. The V end lost 0 bases, the J end lost 4 bases, and 22 bases lay between the germline ends. CDR3 nucleotide sequence: TGTGCCAGCAGTGAAGCGGAAAATAGGAAGCGGAACCTGTACAATGAGCAGTTCTTC. It specifies CASSEAENRKRNLYNEQFF.

V usage is TRBV10-3 and J usage is TRBJ2-1, with 12 bases matching TRBD2. CDR1 ENHRY and CDR2 SYGVKD come from the germline V gene. The J segment lost 4 bases and the V segment lost 7 bases, leaving 8 bases of the junction unmatched. The CDR3 runs 16 residues. CDR3 protein: CAIKARLAGVYNEQFF. The CDR3 coding sequence is TGTGCCATCAAAGCAAGACTAGCGGGAGTATACAATGAGCAGTTCTTC.

This clone was seen just once. This CDR3 is CASSSAGVNTEAFF. CDR3 in DNA: TGTGCCAGCAGCTCCGCGGGGGTGAACACTGAAGCTTTCTTT. The J gene is TRBJ1-1, the V gene TRBV7-9, with D possibly matching TRBD1 (5 bases). Trimming left V 4 bases short and J 0 bases short, with 9 bases between. The CDR3 length is 14 residues. From germline, CDR1 is SEHNR and CDR2 FQNEAQ (reference sequence).

The chain joins TRBV5-5 to TRBJ1-5; D uncertain. Germline assignment: CDR1 SGHKS and CDR2 YYEKEE (reference sequence). This CDR3 is built from 14 residues. Deletions cut 0 bases from V and 2 bases from J, with 6 bases between. The CDR3 coding sequence is TGTGCCAGCAGCTTGGAGGCGGGCAATCAGCCCCAGCATTTT. The encoded protein is CASSLEAGNQPQHF.

CDR3 sequence reads: CASSQESVTDANGYTF. In DNA, the CDR3 is TGCGCCAGCAGCCAAGAATCAGTCACAGACGCGAATGGCTACACCTTC. The chain carries TRBV4-1 and TRBJ1-2; D not certain. Deletions cut 0 bases from V and 6 bases from J, with 17 bases between. CDR1 MGHRA and CDR2 YSYEKL come from the germline V gene. This CDR3 comprises 16 residues.

This chain links TRBV18 with TRBJ2-3, with TRBD2 identical over 7 bases. Germline trimming cut 5 bases from V and 6 bases from J; bases unmatched to any gene: 11. The CDR3 has 15 residues. CDR1 KGHSH and CDR2 LQKENI come from the germline V gene. The CDR3 loop is CASSAQAGDWDTQYF. The CDR3 DNA follows: TGTGCCAGCTCAGCACAGGCGGGGGATTGGGATACGCAGTATTTT.

This clone occurred once. CDR3 nucleotides: TGTGCCAGCAGCGCCGTACTAAGCGGAGAAGGGCCCCAAGATACGCAGTATTTT. Protein sequence: CASSAVLSGEGPQDTQYF. The chain combines TRBV5-6 with TRBJ2-3; a weak D match, TRBD2 (5 bases). Deletions cut 4 bases from V and 5 bases from J, with 26 bases between. Germline V gives CDR1 SGHDT, CDR2 YYEEEE. The CDR3 is made up of 18 amino acids. Full variable domain (remainder filled in from reference TRBV5-6 and TRBJ2-3): DAGVTQSPTHLIKTRGQQVTLRCSPKSGHDTVSWYQQALGQGPQFIFQYYEEEERQRGNFPDRFSGHQFPNYSSELNVNALLLGDSALYLCASSAVLSGEGPQDTQYFGPGTRLTVL.

The V gene is TRBV2, the J gene TRBJ1-1, with D uncertain. Per the germline V gene, CDR1 is SNHLY and CDR2 is FYNNEI. There are 15 residues in the CDR3. With 1 base removed from V and 3 bases from J, the gap between germline ends came to 12 bases. The CDR3 DNA is TGTGCCAGCAGTGAAGTATGGGAGGAGGACACTGAAGCTTTCTTT. Translation: CASSEVWEEDTEAFF.

V and J are TRBV18 and TRBJ1-6; 10 bases are shared with TRBD1. V trimming: 6 bases; J trimming: 5 bases; junction bases outside the gene matches: 4. This CDR3 has 15 residues. Germline CDR1 is KGHSH and CDR2 is LQKENI. The CDR3 DNA reads TGTGCCAGCTCGCCCGGGACAGGGGATAATTCACCCCTCCACTTT. This encodes CASSPGTGDNSPLHF. Based on the CDR3 plus reference TRBV18 and TRBJ1-6, the full variable domain is NAGVMQNPRHLVRRRGQEARLRCSPMKGHSHVYWYRQLPEEGLKFMVYLQKENIIDESGMPKERFSAEFPKEGPSILRIQQVVRGDSAAYFCASSPGTGDNSPLHFGNGTRLTVT.

The CDR3 coding sequence is TGTGCCAGCAGTTACTCGGAGAGGGATACGCAGTATTTT. It encodes CASSYSERDTQYF. This chain connects TRBV6-2 or TRBV6-3 to TRBJ2-3; the D is unclear. V lost 0 bases and J lost 6, with 7 bases in between. The CDR3 has 13 residues. Germline loops: CDR1 MNHEY, CDR2 SVGEGT.

The chain is built from TRBV18 and TRBJ1-2; TRBD1 matches 7 bases. The CDR3 runs 15 residues. Germline V gives CDR1 KGHSH, CDR2 LQKENI. The V segment lost 5 bases and the J segment 4 bases; nucleotides outside the gene matches: 10. CDR3 amino acids: CASSSGTALGYGYTF. In DNA, the CDR3 is TGTGCCAGCTCATCTGGGACAGCCCTGGGCTATGGCTACACCTTC. Supplemented by reference TRBV18 and TRBJ1-2, the full variable domain reads NAGVMQNPRHLVRRRGQEARLRCSPMKGHSHVYWYRQLPEEGLKFMVYLQKENIIDESGMPKERFSAEFPKEGPSILRIQQVVRGDSAAYFCASSSGTALGYGYTFGSGTRLTVV.

The genes are TRBV9 and TRBJ2-1, with 7 bases aligning to TRBD2. The CDR3 extends over 15 amino acids. With 1 base clipped from V and 5 bases from J, the junction kept 6 bases outside the gene matches. Germline lookup yields CDR1 SGDLS and CDR2 YYNGEE. The CDR3 DNA reads TGTGCCAGCAGCGTATTTTTTGGGACTAACAATGAGCAGTTCTTC. Amino acids: CASSVFFGTNNEQFF.

V and J are TRBV5-1 and TRBJ1-2; D is possibly TRBD1 (5 bases). This CDR3 comprises 13 residues. Trimming stripped 0 bases from V and 7 bases from J, with 10 bases between. Per the germline V gene, CDR1 is SGHRS and CDR2 is YFSETQ. The DNA of the CDR3 is TGCGCCAGCAGCTTGGGCGACAGTTCTGGCTACACCTTC. This encodes CASSLGDSSGYTF. Supplemented by reference TRBV5-1 and TRBJ1-2, the full variable domain reads KAGVTQTPRYLIKTRGQQVTLSCSPISGHRSVSWYQQTPGQGLQFLFEYFSETQRNKGNFPGRFSGRQFSNSRSEMNVSTLELGDSALYLCASSLGDSSGYTFGSGTRLTVV.